These T cell receptor beta chains were read from a single sample in a study of blood T cell repertoires in COVID-19. Assay: immunoSEQ multiplex PCR; the TCRdb copy retains only in-frame clones and omits some. Among some 100,000 clones, 88% were seen once, and the ten largest hold 4.5% to 5.5%. Sequencing was performed on peripheral blood. The receptors here all came from a woman older than 75 with active COVID-19. The CDR3 runs from the conserved cysteine through the conserved F or W. A D gene is named only where the DNA matches it firmly. Not all rows give a size; the values are once, few, many and, for expanded clones, a class.

abundance	d_gene	v_gene	j_gene	CDR3aa	CDR3nt
NA	TRBD2	TRBV9	TRBJ2-5	CASSRRGLAEETQYF	TGTGCCAGCAGCCGTAGAGGACTAGCGGAAGAGACCCAGTACTTC
NA	NA	TRBV5-4	TRBJ2-7	CASSLVSSYEQYF	TGTGCCAGCAGCTTGGTTAGCTCCTACGAGCAGTACTTC
NA	TRBD1	TRBV6-5	TRBJ2-7	CAVRQGRNEQYF	TGTGCCGTCAGACAGGGTAGGAACGAGCAGTACTTC
NA	TRBD1	TRBV27	TRBJ1-2	CASSLQSQGVYGYTF	TGTGCCAGCAGTTTACAGTCACAGGGGGTCTATGGCTACACCTTC
NA	NA	TRBV6-6	TRBJ2-7	CASSYSSDSSYEQYF	TGTGCCAGCAGTTACTCCTCGGACAGCTCCTACGAGCAGTACTTC
once	NA	TRBV6-1	TRBJ1-5	CASSEAREAITYQPQHF	TGTGCCAGCAGTGAAGCGCGAGAGGCAATTACCTATCAGCCCCAGCATTTT
NA	NA	TRBV12-3/TRBV12-4	TRBJ2-3	CASAAEVDTQYF	TGTGCCAGCGCTGCGGAGGTAGATACGCAGTATTTT
NA	NA	TRBV3-1/TRBV3-2	TRBJ1-3	CASSQAVTGNTIYF	TGTGCCAGCAGCCAAGCAGTTACTGGAAACACCATATATTTT
NA	NA	TRBV4-2	TRBJ2-7	CASSHAGPYEQYF	TGTGCCAGCAGCCACGCGGGGCCCTACGAGCAGTACTTC
NA	TRBD2	TRBV5-4	TRBJ2-3	CASASGSRTDTQYF	TGTGCCAGCGCTAGCGGGAGTAGGACAGATACGCAGTATTTT
once	NA	TRBV27	TRBJ2-5	CASATQGGWTQYF	TGTGCCAGCGCCACCCAGGGGGGATGGACCCAGTACTTC
NA	TRBD1	TRBV11-2	TRBJ2-3	CASSLGQGTDTQYF	TGTGCCAGCAGCCTTGGACAGGGTACAGATACGCAGTATTTT
NA	NA	TRBV19	TRBJ2-1	CASTPSRRVPYNEQFF	TGTGCCAGTACCCCCAGTCGGAGGGTCCCCTACAATGAGCAGTTCTTC
NA	TRBD1	TRBV6-5	TRBJ2-5	CASGQGEGKTQYF	TGTGCCAGTGGACAGGGGGAAGGGAAGACCCAGTACTTC
few	NA	TRBV3-1/TRBV3-2	TRBJ2-7	CASSPHTGRGYEQYF	TGTGCCAGCAGCCCCCATACCGGGAGAGGATACGAGCAGTACTTC
NA	NA	TRBV29-1	TRBJ2-4	CSVEQGGNIQYF	TGCAGCGTTGAACAGGGTGGGAACATTCAGTACTTC
NA	NA	TRBV11-2	TRBJ2-7	CASSPRGEGFYEQYF	TGTGCCAGCAGCCCGAGGGGGGAGGGCTTCTACGAGCAGTACTTC
NA	NA	TRBV18	TRBJ1-6	CASSPYLREDRSPLHF	TGTGCCAGCTCACCATACTTACGGGAGGATCGTTCACCCCTCCACTTT
NA	TRBD1	TRBV7-9	TRBJ1-6	CASSSWTGGDSPLHF	TGTGCCAGCAGCTCGTGGACAGGGGGCGATTCACCCCTCCACTTT
NA	TRBD2	TRBV10-3	TRBJ2-7	CAISTGTSGVYEQYF	TGTGCCATCAGCACCGGGACTAGCGGCGTCTACGAGCAGTACTTC
NA	TRBD1	TRBV12-5	TRBJ1-3	CASGLTGGGNTIYF	TGTGCTAGTGGTTTGACAGGGGGCGGAAACACCATATATTTT
few	NA	TRBV12-3/TRBV12-4	TRBJ1-2	CASSHLGSYGYTF	TGTGCCAGCAGCCATTTAGGGAGCTATGGCTACACCTTC
NA	TRBD2	TRBV9	TRBJ2-2	CASTRTSGNTGELFF	TGTGCCAGCACCAGGACTAGCGGGAACACCGGGGAGCTGTTTTTT
NA	TRBD2	TRBV7-6	TRBJ2-3	CASSLILAASTDTQYF	TGTGCCAGCAGCTTAATTCTAGCGGCAAGCACAGATACGCAGTATTTT
NA	NA	TRBV28	TRBJ2-5	CASLNNGAQKTQYF	TGTGCCAGCCTTAATAATGGTGCCCAGAAGACCCAGTACTTC
few	NA	TRBV24-1	TRBJ1-5	CATSHGEGASNQPQHF	TGTGCCACCAGTCATGGGGAGGGAGCTAGCAATCAGCCCCAGCATTTT
NA	TRBD1	TRBV24-1	TRBJ1-3	CATSDPGTGSGNTIYF	TGTGCCACCAGTGATCCAGGGACAGGGTCTGGAAACACCATATATTTT
NA	TRBD1	TRBV7-3	TRBJ1-1	CASSRQGHTEAFF	TGTGCCAGCAGCAGACAGGGTCACACTGAAGCTTTCTTT
NA	TRBD2	TRBV4-1	TRBJ2-5	CASSRAGLAGRETQYF	TGCGCCAGCAGCCGCGCCGGACTAGCGGGGAGGGAGACCCAGTACTTC
few	TRBD1	TRBV5-6	TRBJ1-1	CASSLGTGLNTEAFF	TGTGCCAGCAGCTTGGGGACAGGGTTGAACACTGAAGCTTTCTTT
once	TRBD2	TRBV4-1	TRBJ2-7	CASSPTIRVGRAPSYEQYF	TGCGCCAGCAGCCCTACCATCCGCGTCGGGAGGGCCCCGAGTTACGAGCAGTACTTC
NA	TRBD2	TRBV11-1	TRBJ2-3	CASRNLAGVSTDTQYF	TGTGCCAGCAGAAATCTAGCGGGAGTAAGCACAGATACGCAGTATTTT
NA	NA	TRBV6-5	TRBJ1-1	CASTEGVSTEAFF	TGTGCCAGCACCGAAGGGGTATCCACTGAAGCTTTCTTT
NA	TRBD1	TRBV5-1	TRBJ1-2	CASSLGDRAGSGYTF	TGCGCCAGCAGCTTGGGGGACAGGGCGGGAAGTGGCTACACCTTC
NA	NA	TRBV29-1	TRBJ2-3	CSVILSGSSTDTQYF	TGCAGCGTTATACTTAGCGGTTCTAGCACAGATACGCAGTATTTT
NA	NA	TRBV30	TRBJ1-2	CAWSGRTVYGYTF	TGTGCCTGGAGCGGGAGGACAGTCTATGGCTACACCTTC
NA	NA	TRBV10-2	TRBJ2-7	CASRTGLAYEQYF	TGCGCCAGCAGGACAGGCCTCGCCTACGAGCAGTACTTC
NA	NA	TRBV10-3	TRBJ2-7	CATTGGGSEQYF	TGTGCCACTACCGGAGGGGGCTCCGAGCAGTACTTC
NA	TRBD2	TRBV9	TRBJ2-2	CASGLANTGELFF	TGTGCCAGCGGACTAGCGAACACCGGGGAGCTGTTTTTT
NA	TRBD2	TRBV7-2	TRBJ2-2	CASRGTRGLAGASGELFF	TGTGCCAGCAGGGGGACGCGAGGACTAGCGGGAGCCAGCGGGGAGCTGTTTTTT
NA	TRBD2	TRBV30	TRBJ2-5	CAWSVLAGRETQYF	TGTGCCTGGAGTGTTCTAGCGGGGAGAGAGACCCAGTACTTC
NA	TRBD1	TRBV9	TRBJ2-5	CASSTPTGAPETQYF	TGTGCCAGCAGCACCCCCACAGGGGCTCCAGAGACCCAGTACTTC
NA	TRBD2	TRBV5-4	TRBJ2-7	CASSIGLAGRSSYEQYF	TGTGCCAGCAGTATAGGACTAGCGGGACGTAGCTCCTACGAGCAGTACTTC
NA	NA	TRBV28	TRBJ2-2	CAILRAGANTGELFF	TGTGCCATATTACGAGCGGGTGCGAACACCGGGGAGCTGTTTTTT
NA	TRBD1	TRBV7-2	TRBJ1-6	CASSLDRGAPLHF	TGTGCCAGCAGCTTAGACAGGGGCGCACCCCTCCACTTT
NA	NA	TRBV20-1	TRBJ1-2	CSVSPRAGYTF	TGCAGTGTAAGCCCCCGAGCTGGCTACACCTTC
NA	NA	TRBV4-1	TRBJ2-7	CASSQDRGPGGEQYF	TGCGCCAGCAGCCAAGATCGCGGGCCCGGGGGCGAGCAGTACTTC
NA	TRBD1	TRBV28	TRBJ1-1	CASYRDRGPHTEAFF	TGTGCCAGCTACCGGGACAGGGGTCCCCACACTGAAGCTTTCTTT
NA	TRBD1	TRBV7-2	TRBJ1-4	CASSSSGTGVEKLFF	TGTGCCAGCAGCTCCTCCGGGACAGGGGTTGAAAAACTGTTTTTT
NA	NA	TRBV7-2	TRBJ2-7	CASSLSAGARVYEQYF	TGTGCCAGCAGCTTATCGGCTGGGGCCAGAGTTTACGAGCAGTACTTC
NA	TRBD2	TRBV9	TRBJ2-1	CASSAPTSAREQFF	TGTGCCAGCAGCGCCCCGACTAGCGCGCGTGAGCAGTTCTTC
NA	NA	TRBV5-1	TRBJ2-3	CASRYADSPGTDTQYF	TGCGCCAGCAGGTATGCCGACAGCCCAGGCACAGATACGCAGTATTTT
NA	NA	TRBV7-5	TRBJ2-4	CVRSYPGQEERANIQYF	TGTGTCAGAAGCTACCCTGGACAGGAGGAAAGGGCTAACATTCAGTACTTC
NA	TRBD2	TRBV11-1	TRBJ2-1	CASSPTSGRYVEQFF	TGTGCCAGCAGCCCCACTAGCGGGAGGTACGTTGAGCAGTTCTTC